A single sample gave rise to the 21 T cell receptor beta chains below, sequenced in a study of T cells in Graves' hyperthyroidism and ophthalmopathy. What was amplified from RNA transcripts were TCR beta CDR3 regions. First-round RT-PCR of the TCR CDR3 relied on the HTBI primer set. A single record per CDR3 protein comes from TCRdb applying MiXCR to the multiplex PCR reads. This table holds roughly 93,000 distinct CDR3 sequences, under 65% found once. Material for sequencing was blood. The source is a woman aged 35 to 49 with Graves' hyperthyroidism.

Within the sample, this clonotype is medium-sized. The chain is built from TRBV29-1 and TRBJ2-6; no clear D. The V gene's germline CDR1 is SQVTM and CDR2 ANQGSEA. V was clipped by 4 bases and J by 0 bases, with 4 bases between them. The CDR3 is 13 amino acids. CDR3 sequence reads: CSVASSGANVLTF. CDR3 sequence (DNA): TGCAGCGTTGCGAGCTCTGGGGCCAACGTCCTGACTTTC.

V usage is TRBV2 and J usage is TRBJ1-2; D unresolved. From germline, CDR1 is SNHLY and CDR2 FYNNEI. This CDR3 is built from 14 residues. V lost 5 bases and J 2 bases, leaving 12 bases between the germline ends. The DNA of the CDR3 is TGTGCCAGCAGTTTCAACACCCAGAACTATGGCTACACCTTC. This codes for CASSFNTQNYGYTF.

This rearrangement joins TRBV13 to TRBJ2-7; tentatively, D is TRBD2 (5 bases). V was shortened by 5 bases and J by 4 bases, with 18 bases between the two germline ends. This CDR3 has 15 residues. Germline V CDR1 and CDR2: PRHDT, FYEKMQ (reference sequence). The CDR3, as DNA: TGTGCCAGCAGCATCGTTAGCGTGAGTGGTTACGAGCAGTACTTC. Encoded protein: CASSIVSVSGYEQYF.

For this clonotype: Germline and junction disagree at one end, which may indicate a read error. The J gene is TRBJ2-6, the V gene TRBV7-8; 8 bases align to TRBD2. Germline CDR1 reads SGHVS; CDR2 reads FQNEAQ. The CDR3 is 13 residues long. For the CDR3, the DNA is TGTGCCAGCAGCTTAGTCGTGCCGGGAGGGGCTGTCTTC. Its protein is CASSLVVPGGAVF.

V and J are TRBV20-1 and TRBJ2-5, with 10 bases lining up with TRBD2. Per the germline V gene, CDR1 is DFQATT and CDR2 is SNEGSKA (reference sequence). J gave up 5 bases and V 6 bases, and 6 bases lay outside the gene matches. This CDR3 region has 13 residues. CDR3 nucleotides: TGCAGTGCCGTACTAGCGGGAAGTGAGACCCAGTACTTC. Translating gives CSAVLAGSETQYF.

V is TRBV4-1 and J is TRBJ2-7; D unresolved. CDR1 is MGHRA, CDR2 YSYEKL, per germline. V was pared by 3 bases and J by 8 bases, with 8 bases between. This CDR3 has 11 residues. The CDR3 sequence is CASSQQEKQYF. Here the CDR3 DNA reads TGCGCCAGCAGCCAGCAGGAAAAGCAGTACTTC.

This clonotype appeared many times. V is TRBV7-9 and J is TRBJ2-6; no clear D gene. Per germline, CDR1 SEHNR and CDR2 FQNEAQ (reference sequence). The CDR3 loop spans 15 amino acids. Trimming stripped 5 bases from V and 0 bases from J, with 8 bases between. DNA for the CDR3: TGTGCCAGCAGCCCTGCGAGCTCTGGGGCCAACGTCCTGACTTTC. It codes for CASSPASSGANVLTF.

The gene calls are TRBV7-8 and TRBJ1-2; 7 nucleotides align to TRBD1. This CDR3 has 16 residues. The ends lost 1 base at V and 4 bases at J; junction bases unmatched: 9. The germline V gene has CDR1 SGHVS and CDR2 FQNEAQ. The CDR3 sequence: CASSLDGRGGTYGYTF. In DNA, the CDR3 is TGTGCCAGCAGCTTAGACGGGAGAGGGGGCACCTATGGCTACACCTTC.

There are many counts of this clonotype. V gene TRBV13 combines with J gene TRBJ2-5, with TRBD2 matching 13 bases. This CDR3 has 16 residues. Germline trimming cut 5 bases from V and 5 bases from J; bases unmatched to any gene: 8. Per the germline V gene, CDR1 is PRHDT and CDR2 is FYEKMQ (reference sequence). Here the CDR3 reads CASSHITSGRVETQYF. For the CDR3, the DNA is TGTGCCAGCAGCCATATAACTAGCGGGAGGGTGGAGACCCAGTACTTC.

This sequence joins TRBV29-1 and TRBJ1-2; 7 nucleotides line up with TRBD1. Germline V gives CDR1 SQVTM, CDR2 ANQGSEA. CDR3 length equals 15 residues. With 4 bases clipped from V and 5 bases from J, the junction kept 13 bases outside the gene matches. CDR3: CSVAGRGGAWYGYTF. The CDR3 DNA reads TGCAGCGTTGCCGGGAGAGGGGGCGCTTGGTATGGCTACACCTTC.

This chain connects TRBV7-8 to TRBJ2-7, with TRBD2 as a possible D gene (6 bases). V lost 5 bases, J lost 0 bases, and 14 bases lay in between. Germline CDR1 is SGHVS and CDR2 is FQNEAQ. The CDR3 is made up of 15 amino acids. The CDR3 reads CASSPVSGSSYEQYF. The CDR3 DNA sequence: TGTGCCAGCAGCCCAGTTAGCGGAAGCTCCTACGAGCAGTACTTC.

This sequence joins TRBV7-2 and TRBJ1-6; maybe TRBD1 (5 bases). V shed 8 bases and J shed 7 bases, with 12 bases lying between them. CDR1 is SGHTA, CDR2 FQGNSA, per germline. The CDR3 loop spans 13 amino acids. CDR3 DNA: TGTGCCAGCTCTCCAGGGACGAATTCACCCCTCCACTTT. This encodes CASSPGTNSPLHF.

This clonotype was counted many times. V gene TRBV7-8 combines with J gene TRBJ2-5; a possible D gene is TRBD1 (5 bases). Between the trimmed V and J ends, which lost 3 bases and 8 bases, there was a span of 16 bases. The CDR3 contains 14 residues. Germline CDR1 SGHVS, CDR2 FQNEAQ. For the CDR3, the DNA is TGTGCCAGCAGCTTTCCGCAGGGCCAGGACACCCAGTACTTC. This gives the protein CASSFPQGQDTQYF.

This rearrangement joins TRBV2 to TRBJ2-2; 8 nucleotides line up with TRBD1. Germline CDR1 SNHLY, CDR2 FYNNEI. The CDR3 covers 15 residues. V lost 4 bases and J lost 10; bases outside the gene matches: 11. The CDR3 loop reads CASSAQDRELEELFF. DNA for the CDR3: TGTGCCAGCAGTGCCCAGGACAGGGAGTTAGAGGAGCTGTTTTTT.

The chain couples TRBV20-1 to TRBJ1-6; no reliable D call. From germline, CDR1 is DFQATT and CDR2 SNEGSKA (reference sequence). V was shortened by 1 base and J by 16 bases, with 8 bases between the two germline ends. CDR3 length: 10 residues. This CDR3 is CSARGPGLHF. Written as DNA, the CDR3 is TGCAGTGCTAGAGGTCCGGGGCTCCACTTT.

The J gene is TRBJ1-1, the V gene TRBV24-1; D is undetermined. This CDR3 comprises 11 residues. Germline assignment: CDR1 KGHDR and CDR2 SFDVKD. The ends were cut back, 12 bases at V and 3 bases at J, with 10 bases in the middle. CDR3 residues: CARRLDTEAFF. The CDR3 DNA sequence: TGTGCCCGCCGTCTCGACACTGAAGCTTTCTTT.

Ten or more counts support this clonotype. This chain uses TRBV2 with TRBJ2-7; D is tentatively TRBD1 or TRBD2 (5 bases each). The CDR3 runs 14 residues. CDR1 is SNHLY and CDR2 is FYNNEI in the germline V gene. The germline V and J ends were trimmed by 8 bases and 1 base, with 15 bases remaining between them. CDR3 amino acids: CASGGSEKSYEQYF. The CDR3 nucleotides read TGTGCCAGCGGGGGTTCTGAAAAGTCCTACGAGCAGTACTTC.

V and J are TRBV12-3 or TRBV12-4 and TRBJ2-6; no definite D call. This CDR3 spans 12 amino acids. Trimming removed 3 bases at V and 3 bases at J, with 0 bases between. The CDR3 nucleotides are TGTGCCAGCAGTTTTGGGGCCAACGTCCTGACTTTC. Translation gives CASSFGANVLTF.

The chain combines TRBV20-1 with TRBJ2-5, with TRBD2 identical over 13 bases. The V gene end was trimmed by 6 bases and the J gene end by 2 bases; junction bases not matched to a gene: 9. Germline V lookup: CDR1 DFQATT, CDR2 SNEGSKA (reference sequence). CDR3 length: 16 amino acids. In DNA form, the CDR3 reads TGCAGTGCCGTACTAGCGGGAGGGCCCGGGCAAGAGACCCAGTACTTC. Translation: CSAVLAGGPGQETQYF.

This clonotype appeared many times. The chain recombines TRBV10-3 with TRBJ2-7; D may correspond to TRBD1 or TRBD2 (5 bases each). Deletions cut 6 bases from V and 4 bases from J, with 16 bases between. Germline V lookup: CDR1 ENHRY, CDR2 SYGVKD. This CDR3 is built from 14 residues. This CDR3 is CAIRSWDGNYEQYF. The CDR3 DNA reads TGTGCCATCAGATCCTGGGACGGCAATTACGAGCAGTACTTC.

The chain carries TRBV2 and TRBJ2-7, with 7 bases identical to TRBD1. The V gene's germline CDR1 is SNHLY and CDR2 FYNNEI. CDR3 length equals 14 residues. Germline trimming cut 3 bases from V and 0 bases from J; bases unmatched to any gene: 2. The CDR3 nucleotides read TGTGCCAGCAGTGAGCAGGGGGACTCCTACGAGCAGTACTTC. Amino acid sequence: CASSEQGDSYEQYF. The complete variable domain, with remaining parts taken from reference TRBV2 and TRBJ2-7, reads EPEVTQTPSHQVTQMGQEVILRCVPISNHLYFYWYRQILGQKVEFLVSFYNNEISEKSEIFDDQFSVERPDGSNFTLKIRSTKLEDSAMYFCASSEQGDSYEQYFGPGTRLTVT.